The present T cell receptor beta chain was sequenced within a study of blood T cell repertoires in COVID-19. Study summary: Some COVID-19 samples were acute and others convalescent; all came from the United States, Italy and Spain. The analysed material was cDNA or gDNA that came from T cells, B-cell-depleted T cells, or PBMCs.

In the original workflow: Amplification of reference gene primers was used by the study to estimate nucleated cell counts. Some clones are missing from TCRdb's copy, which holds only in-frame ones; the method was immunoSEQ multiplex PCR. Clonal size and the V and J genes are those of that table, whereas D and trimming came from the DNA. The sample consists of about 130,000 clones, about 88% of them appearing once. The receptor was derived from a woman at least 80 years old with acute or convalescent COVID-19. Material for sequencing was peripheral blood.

The CDR3 region is CASSQVVGTGPSGANVLTF. CDR3 bases: TGTGCCAGCAGCCAAGTGGTAGGGACTGGTCCCTCTGGGGCCAACGTCCTGACTTTC. The rearrangement joins TRBV3-1 (or the pseudogene TRBV3-2) to TRBJ2-6, with TRBD2 as a possible D gene (6 bases). V was cut by 1 base and J by 0 bases, with 16 bases left in between. Looked up from germline, CDR1 is LGHDT and CDR2 is YNNKEL (reference sequence). The CDR3 covers 19 residues.